These 29 T cell receptor beta chains were sequenced from one sample in a study of T-cell reconstitution after alpha-beta-depleted transplantation in children. Unique molecular identifiers were built into the TCRbeta library. TCRdb fed the PCR reads into MiXCR, producing one record per CDR3 protein. Among some 600,000 distinct CDR3 sequences, under 15% were seen once, and the ten largest hold over 2%. Specimen: PBMCs, mostly from graft donor cells, collected 360 days after TCRalphabeta/CD19-depleted stem cell transplant. These TCRs come from a male patient younger than 18 who had a stem cell transplant for acute myeloid leukemia, so the T cells may come from the graft donor.

The chain couples TRBV19 to TRBJ2-2; 9 nucleotides align to TRBD2. Germline CDR1 LNHDA, CDR2 SQIVND (reference sequence). The CDR3 consists of 16 residues. Losses at the gene ends were 3 bases for V and 4 bases for J; bases not matched to a gene: 6. CDR3 nucleotide sequence: TGTGCCAGTAGTATCCCGGGACTAGCTGGCACCGGGGAGCTGTTTTTT. Residues: CASSIPGLAGTGELFF.

The rearrangement uses TRBV2 and TRBJ2-5; 10 positions agree with TRBD1. Looked up from germline, CDR1 is SNHLY and CDR2 is FYNNEI. The CDR3 length is 15 residues. With 6 bases clipped from V and 2 bases from J, the junction kept 6 bases outside the gene matches. The CDR3 sequence: CASRARDRGQETQYF. The CDR3 bases are TGTGCCAGCAGAGCCCGGGACAGGGGACAAGAGACCCAGTACTTC. The full variable domain, rest sourced from reference TRBV2 and TRBJ2-5, is EPEVTQTPSHQVTQMGQEVILRCVPISNHLYFYWYRQILGQKVEFLVSFYNNEISEKSEIFDDQFSVERPDGSNFTLKIRSTKLEDSAMYFCASRARDRGQETQYFGPGTRLLVL.

The sample holds many counts of this clonotype. V is TRBV9 and J is TRBJ2-1; D remains unclear. The CDR3 has 17 residues. V was clipped by 0 bases and J by 10 bases, with 23 bases between them. Germline CDR1 and CDR2: SGDLS and YYNGEE. CDR3 in DNA: TGTGCCAGCAGCGTAGTTGGCAGCCATACTCTTTATGGGGAGCAGTTCTTC. Translated: CASSVVGSHTLYGEQFF.

The chain is built from TRBV9 and TRBJ2-1; D gene ambiguous. Trimming shortened V by 0 bases and J by 10 bases, and 11 bases separated the two germline ends. The CDR3 has 13 residues. Looked up from germline, CDR1 is SGDLS and CDR2 is YYNGEE. DNA for the CDR3: TGTGCCAGCAGCGTAGGTCCGTCGCGGGAGCAGTTCTTC. Its translation is CASSVGPSREQFF. Complete variable domain (other parts from reference TRBV9 and TRBJ2-1): DSGVTQTPKHLITATGQRVTLRCSPRSGDLSVYWYQQSLDQGLQFLIQYYNGEERAKGNILERFSAQQFPDLHSELNLSSLELGDSALYFCASSVGPSREQFFGPGTRLTVL.

This clonotype was picked up many times. J is TRBJ2-7 and V is TRBV7-8, with 11 bases fitting TRBD2. Germline V lookup: CDR1 SGHVS, CDR2 FQNEAQ. The ends lost 1 base at V and 1 base at J; junction bases unmatched: 12. The CDR3 loop spans 19 amino acids. The CDR3 nucleotides are TGTGCCAGCAGCTTAGTGGGTAGCGGGAGGGCCCTCATATCCTACGAGCAGTACTTC. Its protein is CASSLVGSGRALISYEQYF.

The chain couples TRBV7-2 to TRBJ2-7; no firm D call. The CDR3 spans 14 residues. V gave up 6 bases and J gave up 2 bases, with 14 bases separating them. The V gene's germline CDR1 is SGHTA and CDR2 FQGNSA. CDR3 in amino acids: CASSRTRTAYEQYF. CDR3 coding DNA: TGTGCCAGCAGTCGGACCCGGACGGCCTACGAGCAGTACTTC. Full variable domain (missing parts from reference TRBV7-2 and TRBJ2-7): GAGVSQSPSNKVTEKGKDVELRCDPISGHTALYWYRQSLGQGLEFLIYFQGNSAPDKSGLPSDRFSAERTGGSVSTLTIQRTQQEDSAVYLCASSRTRTAYEQYFGPGTRLTVT.

The chain links TRBV2 to TRBJ2-1; D uncertain. The CDR3 totals 13 residues. Germline V CDR1 and CDR2: SNHLY, FYNNEI. This chain's CDR3 is CALQRTGYNEQFF. CDR3 nucleotides: TGTGCTTTGCAGCGTACCGGCTACAATGAGCAGTTCTTC.

This chain joins TRBV18 and TRBJ2-3, with a possible D match to TRBD2 (6 bases). The CDR3 loop spans 16 amino acids. V lost 1 base and J 4 bases, leaving 15 bases between the germline ends. Germline lookup yields CDR1 KGHSH and CDR2 LQKENI. In DNA form, the CDR3 reads TGTGCCAGCTCACCACTCCATCGCGGGAACTCAGATACGCAGTATTTT. Translating gives CASSPLHRGNSDTQYF.

The chain joins TRBV25-1 to TRBJ2-7; D perhaps matches TRBD2 (5 bases). Germline CDR1 is MGHDK and CDR2 is SYGVNS. V was clipped by 10 bases and J by 3 bases, with 16 bases between them. The CDR3 is 13 amino acids. CDR3 sequence reads: CAIGGEGHYEQYF. DNA for the CDR3: TGTGCCATAGGAGGTGAGGGCCACTACGAGCAGTACTTC.

Only one count was recorded for this clonotype. The J gene is TRBJ2-5, the V gene TRBV10-3; 7 bases match TRBD1. Germline CDR1 is ENHRY and CDR2 is SYGVKD. There are 13 residues in the CDR3. Trimming removed 7 bases from V and 5 bases from J; junction bases left unmatched: 7. The CDR3 sequence is CAIKGAGGETQYF. As DNA, the CDR3 is TGTGCCATCAAGGGGGCAGGGGGTGAGACCCAGTACTTC.

This clonotype was seen ten or more times. CDR3 coding DNA: TGTGCCAGCAGGAGGAGCACAGATACGCAGTATTTT. The encoded protein is CASRRSTDTQYF. The rearrangement joins TRBV6-5 to TRBJ2-3; D remains ambiguous. Deletions cut 6 bases from V and 0 bases from J, with 4 bases between. This CDR3 region has 12 residues. Germline V gene data show CDR1 as MNHEY and CDR2 as SVGAGI.

This clonotype was detected ten times or more. This chain joins TRBV5-6 and TRBJ2-7; D tentatively reads TRBD1 or TRBD2 (5 bases each). CDR1 SGHDT and CDR2 YYEEEE come from the germline V gene. This CDR3 region has 15 residues. Trimming shortened V by 4 bases and J by 3 bases, and 17 bases separated the two germline ends. The CDR3 nucleotides read TGTGCCAGCAGCCGACGGGACCGACCGTTCTACGAGCAGTACTTC. This sequence encodes CASSRRDRPFYEQYF. Filled out from reference TRBV5-6 and TRBJ2-7, the complete variable domain reads DAGVTQSPTHLIKTRGQQVTLRCSPKSGHDTVSWYQQALGQGPQFIFQYYEEEERQRGNFPDRFSGHQFPNYSSELNVNALLLGDSALYLCASSRRDRPFYEQYFGPGTRLTVT.

This clonotype was found a few times. The chain recombines TRBV20-1 with TRBJ2-7, with 10 bases identical to TRBD1. Per germline, CDR1 DFQATT and CDR2 SNEGSKA (reference sequence). J gave up 5 bases and V 6 bases, and 7 bases lay outside the gene matches. The CDR3 consists of 13 residues. The CDR3 protein is CSATGTGAHEQYF. The CDR3 coding sequence is TGCAGTGCAACCGGGACAGGGGCACACGAGCAGTACTTC.

The chain uses TRBV18 and TRBJ2-3, with 9 bases fitting TRBD2. With 1 base clipped from V and 2 bases from J, the junction kept 7 bases outside the gene matches. Germline V gene sequence: CDR1 KGHSH, CDR2 LQKENI. The CDR3 contains 17 residues. The DNA for the CDR3 is TGTGCCAGCTCACCACGATCGACTAGCGGTTACACAGATACGCAGTATTTT. Translated: CASSPRSTSGYTDTQYF.

Only a few counts were recorded for this clonotype. This chain connects TRBV10-3 to TRBJ2-3; 9 bases match TRBD2. From germline, CDR1 is ENHRY and CDR2 SYGVKD. The CDR3 has 15 amino acids. Trimming took 6 bases from V and 3 from J; bases not matched to a gene: 7. The chain's CDR3 is CAISLLAGLTDTQYF. CDR3 nucleotides: TGTGCCATCAGCCTACTAGCGGGTTTAACAGATACGCAGTATTTT.

The V and J genes are TRBV29-1 and TRBJ1-4; no clear D. Germline V gene lookup returns CDR1 SQVTM and CDR2 ANQGSEA. This CDR3 spans 13 amino acids. V lost 7 bases and J 5 bases, leaving 14 bases between the germline ends. The CDR3 DNA sequence: TGCAGCGCCGACAAGTTAGACAATGAAAAACTGTTTTTT. Protein product: CSADKLDNEKLFF. The full variable domain, completed using reference TRBV29-1 and TRBJ1-4, is SAVISQKPSRDICQRGTSLTIQCQVDSQVTMMFWYRQQPGQSLTLIATANQGSEATYESGFVIDKFPISRPNLTFSTLTVSNMSPEDSSIYLCSADKLDNEKLFFGSGTQLSVL.

This clonotype occurred a few times. This chain uses TRBV12-3 or TRBV12-4 with TRBJ1-1; the D is unclear. This CDR3 region has 11 residues. V was shortened by 4 bases and J by 9 bases, with 9 bases between the two germline ends. Here the CDR3 reads CASSSWPQAFF. The CDR3 nucleotides are TGTGCCAGCAGTTCCTGGCCCCAAGCTTTCTTT.

J is TRBJ2-7 and V is TRBV7-2, with TRBD2 identical over 10 bases. J was trimmed by 5 bases and V by 1 base; bases with no gene match: 5. Germline V gives CDR1 SGHTA, CDR2 FQGNSA. The CDR3 spans 15 residues. CDR3 amino acids: CASSLVTSGANEQYF. CDR3 in DNA: TGTGCCAGCAGCTTAGTTACTAGCGGGGCCAACGAGCAGTACTTC.

V and J are TRBV20-1 and TRBJ1-4; D not certain. The CDR3 contains 14 residues. Trimming took 6 bases from V and 0 from J, leaving 11 bases between them. CDR1 is DFQATT, CDR2 SNEGSKA, per germline (reference sequence). The CDR3 is CSAPEVSTNEKLFF. CDR3 nucleotides: TGCAGTGCGCCGGAAGTATCAACTAATGAAAAACTGTTTTTT.

This clonotype was detected a few times. This sequence joins TRBV20-1 and TRBJ2-5; D is tentatively TRBD1 or TRBD2 (5 bases each). The ends were cut back, 1 base at V and 1 base at J, with 7 bases in the middle. The CDR3 has 13 amino acids. Looked up from germline, CDR1 is DFQATT and CDR2 is SNEGSKA (reference sequence). This CDR3 reads CSARGGFQETQYF. The CDR3, as DNA: TGCAGTGCTAGAGGGGGGTTCCAAGAGACCCAGTACTTC.

In its sample, this clonotype was seen a few times. The chain is built from TRBV28 and TRBJ2-3; no clear D. With 6 bases removed from V and 0 bases from J, the gap between germline ends came to 13 bases. The CDR3 totals 15 residues. Germline CDR1 and CDR2: MDHEN and SYDVKM. The CDR3 region has the DNA TGTGCCAGCAGGTCCGCGACTCTAAGCACAGATACGCAGTATTTT. Translated: CASRSATLSTDTQYF. Full variable domain (rest looked up from reference TRBV28 and TRBJ2-3): DVKVTQSSRYLVKRTGEKVFLECVQDMDHENMFWYRQDPGLGLRLIYFSYDVKMKEKGDIPEGYSVSREKKERFSLILESASTNQTSMYLCASRSATLSTDTQYFGPGTRLTVL.

The sample holds many counts of this clonotype. An end of the junction does not agree with germline; a read error may underlie this. The chain combines TRBV29-1 with TRBJ2-2; TRBD2 aligns across 8 bases. This CDR3 has 15 amino acids. CDR1 is SQVTM and CDR2 is ANQGSEA in the germline V gene. DNA for the CDR3: TGCAGCGCTGAATCCGGGACTAGTAAAACCGGGGAGCTGTTTTTT. Protein sequence: CSAESGTSKTGELFF.

There are a few counts of this clonotype. V and J are TRBV9 and TRBJ2-1, with TRBD2 matching 11 bases. V shed 0 bases and J 8 bases; nucleotides not matched to a gene: 7. This CDR3 has 16 amino acids. Germline-derived CDR1 and CDR2 are SGDLS and YYNGEE. The CDR3 DNA reads TGTGCCAGCAGCGTAGGACTAGCGGGACTCGAGTATGAGCAGTTCTTC. Translating it yields CASSVGLAGLEYEQFF.

This chain uses TRBV12-3 or TRBV12-4 with TRBJ1-3; possible D gene TRBD1, 5 bases. The CDR3 loop spans 16 amino acids. V dropped 5 bases and J dropped 0 bases, with 14 bases sitting between them. CDR3 sequence (DNA): TGTGCCAGCAGTCCTATGACAGCAATCTCTGGAAACACCATATATTTT. It yields the protein CASSPMTAISGNTIYF.

This chain joins TRBV29-1 and TRBJ1-1, with 9 nucleotides matching TRBD1. After removal of 3 bases from V and 3 bases from J, the junction contained 20 bases not matched to a gene. CDR3 length: 19 amino acids. Germline values: CDR1 SQVTM, CDR2 ANQGSEA. The CDR3 DNA follows: TGCAGCGTTGACGAGGACAGGGGAGTGCTCCCCAAACGCTACACTGAAGCTTTCTTT. Protein product: CSVDEDRGVLPKRYTEAFF.

This clonotype was observed at least ten times. The V call is TRBV18, the J call TRBJ2-1; 8 bases map to TRBD1. After removal of 3 bases from V and 3 bases from J, the junction contained 4 bases not matched to a gene. The CDR3 has 15 residues. Germline V gene data show CDR1 as KGHSH and CDR2 as LQKENI. The CDR3 is CASSPGQGYYNEQFF. The CDR3 nucleotides read TGTGCCAGCTCACCTGGACAGGGATACTACAATGAGCAGTTCTTC.

This sequence joins TRBV6-5 and TRBJ2-7; 8 nucleotides line up with TRBD1. This CDR3 region has 16 residues. The V gene end was trimmed by 5 bases and the J gene end by 5 bases; junction bases not matched to a gene: 14. The V gene's germline CDR1 is MNHEY and CDR2 SVGAGI. Written as DNA, the CDR3 is TGTGCCAGCAGTCCCAAAACAGGGGGGTTACCTGACGAGCAGTACTTC. Translating it yields CASSPKTGGLPDEQYF.

This clonotype occurred a few times. The genes are TRBV2 and TRBJ1-2, with no clear D. The germline V and J ends were trimmed by 6 bases and 4 bases, with 18 bases remaining between them. The CDR3 has 15 residues. Germline CDR1 is SNHLY and CDR2 is FYNNEI. For the CDR3, the DNA is TGTGCCAGCAGCCGAAGTGTAGACTTGGGCTATGGCTACACCTTC. It is translated as CASSRSVDLGYGYTF.

The chain carries TRBV12-3 or TRBV12-4 and TRBJ2-1, with 7 bases identical to TRBD2. V dropped 3 bases and J dropped 10; count of bases not matched to a gene: 21. The CDR3 runs to 18 residues. CDR3 in amino acids: CASSFLPGDTWGEGEQFF. CDR3 coding DNA: TGTGCCAGCAGTTTTCTCCCGGGAGATACGTGGGGGGAGGGGGAGCAGTTCTTC.